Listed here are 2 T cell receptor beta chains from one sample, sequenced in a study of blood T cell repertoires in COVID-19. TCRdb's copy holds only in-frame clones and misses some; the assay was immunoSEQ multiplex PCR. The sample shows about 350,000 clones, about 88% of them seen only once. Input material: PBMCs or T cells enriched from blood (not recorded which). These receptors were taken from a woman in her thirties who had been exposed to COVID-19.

The CDR3 DNA reads TGTGCCAGTAAGGAGAACGGGAGGGATACGCAGTATTTT. It yields the protein CASKENGRDTQYF. The gene calls are TRBV19 and TRBJ2-3; 7 nucleotides align to TRBD2. This CDR3 spans 13 amino acids. Germline V gene sequence: CDR1 LNHDA, CDR2 SQIVND (reference sequence). Trimming took 7 bases from V and 6 from J; bases not matched to a gene: 7.

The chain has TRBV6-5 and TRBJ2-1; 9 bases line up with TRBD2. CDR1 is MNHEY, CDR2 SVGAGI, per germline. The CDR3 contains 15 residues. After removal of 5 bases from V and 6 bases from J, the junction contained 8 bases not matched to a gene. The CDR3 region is CASSRLLAGTNEQFF. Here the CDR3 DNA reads TGTGCCAGCAGTCGTCTCCTAGCGGGGACCAATGAGCAGTTCTTC.